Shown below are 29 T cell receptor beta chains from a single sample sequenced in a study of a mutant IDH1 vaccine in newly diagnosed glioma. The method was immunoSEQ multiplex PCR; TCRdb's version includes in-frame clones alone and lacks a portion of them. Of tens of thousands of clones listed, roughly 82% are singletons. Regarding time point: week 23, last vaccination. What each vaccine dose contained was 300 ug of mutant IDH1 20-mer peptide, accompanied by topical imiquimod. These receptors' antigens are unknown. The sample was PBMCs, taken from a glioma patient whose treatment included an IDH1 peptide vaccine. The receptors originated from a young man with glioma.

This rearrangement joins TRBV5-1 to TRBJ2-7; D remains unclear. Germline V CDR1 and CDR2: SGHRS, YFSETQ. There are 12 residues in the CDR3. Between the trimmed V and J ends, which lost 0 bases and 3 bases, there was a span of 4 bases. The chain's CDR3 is CASSLEGYEQYF. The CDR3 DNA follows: TGCGCCAGCAGCTTGGAGGGCTACGAGCAGTACTTC.

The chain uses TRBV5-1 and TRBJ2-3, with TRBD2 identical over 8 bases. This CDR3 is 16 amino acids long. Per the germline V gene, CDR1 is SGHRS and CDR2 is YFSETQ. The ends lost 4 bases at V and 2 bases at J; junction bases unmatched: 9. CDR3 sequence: CASSRLGLENTDTQYF. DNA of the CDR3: TGCGCCAGCAGCCGACTGGGACTAGAGAACACAGATACGCAGTATTTT.

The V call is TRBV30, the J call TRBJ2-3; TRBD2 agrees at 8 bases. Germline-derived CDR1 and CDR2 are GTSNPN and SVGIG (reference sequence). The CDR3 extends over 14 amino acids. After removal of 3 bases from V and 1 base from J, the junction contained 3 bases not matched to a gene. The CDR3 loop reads CAWREAGGTDTQYF. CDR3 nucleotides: TGTGCCTGGAGGGAAGCGGGGGGCACAGATACGCAGTATTTT.

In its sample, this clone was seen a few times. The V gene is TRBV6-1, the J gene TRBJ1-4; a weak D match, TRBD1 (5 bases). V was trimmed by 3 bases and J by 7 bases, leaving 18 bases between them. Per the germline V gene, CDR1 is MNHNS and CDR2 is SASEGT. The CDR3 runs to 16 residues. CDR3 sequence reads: CASSDGRWGRGEKLFF. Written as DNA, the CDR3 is TGTGCCAGCAGTGACGGCAGGTGGGGACGGGGTGAAAAACTGTTTTTT.

The CDR3 is CASSPLENPKGYTF. The CDR3 DNA sequence: TGTGCCAGTAGCCCCCTCGAGAACCCCAAGGGCTACACCTTC. The chain links TRBV19 to TRBJ1-2; D gene unclear. Germline V gene data show CDR1 as LNHDA and CDR2 as SQIVND (reference sequence). This CDR3 is built from 14 residues. Trimming cost V 6 bases and J 8 bases, with 19 bases left between them. Full variable domain (remainder filled in from reference TRBV19 and TRBJ1-2): DGGITQSPKYLFRKEGQNVTLSCEQNLNHDAMYWYRQDPGQGLRLIYYSQIVNDFQKGDIAEGYSVSREKKESFPLTVTSAQKNPTAFYLCASSPLENPKGYTFGSGTRLTVV.

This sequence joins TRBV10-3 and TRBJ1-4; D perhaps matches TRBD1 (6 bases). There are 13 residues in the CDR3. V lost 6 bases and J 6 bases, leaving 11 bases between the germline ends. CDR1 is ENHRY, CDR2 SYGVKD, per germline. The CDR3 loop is CAISGGGDEKLFF. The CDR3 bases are TGTGCCATCAGCGGAGGGGGTGATGAAAAACTGTTTTTT.

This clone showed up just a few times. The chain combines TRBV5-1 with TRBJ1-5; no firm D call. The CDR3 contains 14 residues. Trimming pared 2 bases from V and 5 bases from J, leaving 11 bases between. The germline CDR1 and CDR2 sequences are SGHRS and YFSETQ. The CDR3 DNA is TGCGCCAGCAGCTTCGGAGACACGGATCAGCCCCAGCATTTT. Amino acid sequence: CASSFGDTDQPQHF.

In DNA form, the CDR3 reads TGCGCCAGCAGCCAAACGCTAGAGCCAGATACGCAGTATTTT. Protein sequence: CASSQTLEPDTQYF. The rearrangement uses TRBV4-1 and TRBJ2-3; D call uncertain. The CDR3 runs 14 residues. From germline, CDR1 is MGHRA and CDR2 YSYEKL. V lost 2 bases to trimming and J lost 4 bases, with 10 bases between them.

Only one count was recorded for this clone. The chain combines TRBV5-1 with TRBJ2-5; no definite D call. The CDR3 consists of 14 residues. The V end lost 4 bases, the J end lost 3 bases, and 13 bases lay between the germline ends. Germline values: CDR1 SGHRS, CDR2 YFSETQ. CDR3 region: CASSAINVEETQYF. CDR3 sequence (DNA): TGCGCCAGCAGCGCTATCAACGTCGAAGAGACCCAGTACTTC.

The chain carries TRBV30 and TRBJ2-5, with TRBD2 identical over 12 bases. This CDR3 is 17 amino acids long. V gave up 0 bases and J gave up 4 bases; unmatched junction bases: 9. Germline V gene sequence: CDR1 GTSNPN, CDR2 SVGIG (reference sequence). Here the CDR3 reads CAWSVQTGLAGRETQYF. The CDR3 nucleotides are TGTGCCTGGAGTGTGCAAACGGGACTAGCGGGCCGAGAGACCCAGTACTTC.

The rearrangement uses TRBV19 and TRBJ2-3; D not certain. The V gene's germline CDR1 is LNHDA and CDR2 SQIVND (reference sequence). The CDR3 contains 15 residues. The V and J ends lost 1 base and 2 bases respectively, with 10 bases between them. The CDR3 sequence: CASSIALPLTDTQYF. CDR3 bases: TGTGCCAGTAGTATAGCTCTTCCTCTCACAGATACGCAGTATTTT.

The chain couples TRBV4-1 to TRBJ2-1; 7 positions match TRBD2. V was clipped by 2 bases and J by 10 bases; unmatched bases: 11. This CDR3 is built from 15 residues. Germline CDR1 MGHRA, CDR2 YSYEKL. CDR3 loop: CASSQRTPGRGEQFF. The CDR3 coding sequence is TGCGCCAGCAGCCAAAGGACTCCCGGGCGGGGGGAGCAGTTCTTC.

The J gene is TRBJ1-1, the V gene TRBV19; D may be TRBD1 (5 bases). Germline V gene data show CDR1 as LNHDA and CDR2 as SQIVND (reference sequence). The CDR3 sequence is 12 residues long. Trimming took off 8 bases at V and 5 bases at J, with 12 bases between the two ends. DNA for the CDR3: TGTGCCAGTTCTTCCGGGGGGACTGAAGCTTTCTTT. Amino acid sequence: CASSSGGTEAFF.

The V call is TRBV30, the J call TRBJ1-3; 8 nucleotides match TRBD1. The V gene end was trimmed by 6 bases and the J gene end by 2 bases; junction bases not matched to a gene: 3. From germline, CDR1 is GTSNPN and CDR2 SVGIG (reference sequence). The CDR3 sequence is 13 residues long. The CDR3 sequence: CACTRGPGNTIYF. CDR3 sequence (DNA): TGTGCCTGCACCAGGGGGCCTGGAAACACCATATATTTT. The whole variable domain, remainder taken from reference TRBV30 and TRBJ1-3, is SQTIHQWPATLVQPVGSPLSLECTVEGTSNPNLYWYRQAAGRGLQLLFYSVGIGQISSEVPQNLSASRPQDRQFILSSKKLLLSDSGFYLCACTRGPGNTIYFGEGSWLTVV.

CDR3 amino acids: CASSLDTYNEQFF. The CDR3 DNA follows: TGCGCCAGCAGCTTGGATACCTACAATGAGCAGTTCTTC. The chain carries TRBV5-1 and TRBJ2-1; D is undetermined. The CDR3 runs 13 residues. Trimming pared 0 bases from V and 2 bases from J, leaving 3 bases between. From germline, CDR1 is SGHRS and CDR2 YFSETQ.

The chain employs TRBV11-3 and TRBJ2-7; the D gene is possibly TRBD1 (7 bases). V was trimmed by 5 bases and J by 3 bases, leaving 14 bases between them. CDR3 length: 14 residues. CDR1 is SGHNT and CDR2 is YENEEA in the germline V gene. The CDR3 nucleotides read TGTGCCAGCAGCCCAGGGGGGCAAGACTACGAGCAGTACTTC. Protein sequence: CASSPGGQDYEQYF.

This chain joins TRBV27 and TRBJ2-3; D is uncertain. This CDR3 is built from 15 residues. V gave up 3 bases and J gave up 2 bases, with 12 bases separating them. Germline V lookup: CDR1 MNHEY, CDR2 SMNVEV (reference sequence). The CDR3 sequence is CASSFLFPYTDTQYF. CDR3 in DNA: TGTGCCAGCAGTTTCCTATTCCCATACACAGATACGCAGTATTTT.

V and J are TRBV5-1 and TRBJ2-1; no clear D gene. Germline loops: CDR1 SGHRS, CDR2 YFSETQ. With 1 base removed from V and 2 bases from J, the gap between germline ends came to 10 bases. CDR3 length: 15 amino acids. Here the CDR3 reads CASSLQSPTYNEQFF. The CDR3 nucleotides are TGCGCCAGCAGCTTGCAGAGTCCCACCTACAATGAGCAGTTCTTC.

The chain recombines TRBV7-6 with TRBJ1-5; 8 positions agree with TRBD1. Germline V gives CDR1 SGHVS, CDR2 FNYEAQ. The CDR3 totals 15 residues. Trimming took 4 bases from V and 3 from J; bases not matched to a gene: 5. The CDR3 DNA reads TGTGCCAGCAGCTCTCGACAGGGGATCAATCAGCCCCAGCATTTT. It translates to CASSSRQGINQPQHF.

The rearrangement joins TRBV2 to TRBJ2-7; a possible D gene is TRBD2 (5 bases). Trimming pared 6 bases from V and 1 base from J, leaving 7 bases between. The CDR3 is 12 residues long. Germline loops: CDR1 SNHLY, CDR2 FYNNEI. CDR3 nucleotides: TGTGCCAGCAGGGAGGAATCCTACGAGCAGTACTTC. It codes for CASREESYEQYF.

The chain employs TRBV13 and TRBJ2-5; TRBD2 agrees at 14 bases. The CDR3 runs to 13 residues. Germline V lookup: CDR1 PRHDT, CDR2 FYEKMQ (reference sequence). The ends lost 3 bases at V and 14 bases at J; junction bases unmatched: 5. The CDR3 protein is CASSFRLAGGLYF. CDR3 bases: TGTGCCAGCAGCTTCAGACTAGCGGGAGGGCTCTACTTC.

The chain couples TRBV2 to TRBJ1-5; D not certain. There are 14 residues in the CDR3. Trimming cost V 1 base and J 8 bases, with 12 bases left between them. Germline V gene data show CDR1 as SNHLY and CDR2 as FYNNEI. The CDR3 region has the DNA TGTGCCAGCAGTGAAGGGCTCCCCGGGGAGCCCCAGCATTTT. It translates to CASSEGLPGEPQHF.

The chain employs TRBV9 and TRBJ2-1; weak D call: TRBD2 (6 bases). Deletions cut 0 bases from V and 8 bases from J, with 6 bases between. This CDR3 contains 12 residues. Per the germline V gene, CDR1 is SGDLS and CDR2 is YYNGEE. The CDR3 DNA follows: TGTGCCAGCAGCGTAGGCGGGGATGAGCAGTTCTTC. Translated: CASSVGGDEQFF.

The CDR3 nucleotides read TGTGCCAGCAGCTTGACAGGGGGCATCTACAATGAGCAGTTCTTC. Amino acid sequence: CASSLTGGIYNEQFF. This rearrangement joins TRBV9 to TRBJ2-1, with 10 bases matching TRBD1. This CDR3 contains 15 residues. Germline CDR1 SGDLS, CDR2 YYNGEE. V was pared by 4 bases and J by 3 bases, with 4 bases of the junction left unmatched.

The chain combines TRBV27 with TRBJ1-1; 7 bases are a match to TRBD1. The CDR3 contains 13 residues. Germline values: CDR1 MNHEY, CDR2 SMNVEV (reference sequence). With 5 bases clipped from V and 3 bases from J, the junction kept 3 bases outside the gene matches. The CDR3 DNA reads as TGTGCCAGCAGTATTACAGGGGACACTGAAGCTTTCTTT. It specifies CASSITGDTEAFF.

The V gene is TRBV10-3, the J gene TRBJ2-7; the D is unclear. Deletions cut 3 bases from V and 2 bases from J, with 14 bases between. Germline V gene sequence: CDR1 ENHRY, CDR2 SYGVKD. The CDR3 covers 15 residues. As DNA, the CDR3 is TGTGCCATCAGTGATTACACCCCTGGTCCCTACGAGCAGTACTTC. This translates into CAISDYTPGPYEQYF.

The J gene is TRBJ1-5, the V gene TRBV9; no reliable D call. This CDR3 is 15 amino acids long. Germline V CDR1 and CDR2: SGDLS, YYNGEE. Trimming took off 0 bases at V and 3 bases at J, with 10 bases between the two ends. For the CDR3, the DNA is TGTGCCAGCAGCGTAGGAGCCGAGAACAATCAGCCCCAGCATTTT. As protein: CASSVGAENNQPQHF.

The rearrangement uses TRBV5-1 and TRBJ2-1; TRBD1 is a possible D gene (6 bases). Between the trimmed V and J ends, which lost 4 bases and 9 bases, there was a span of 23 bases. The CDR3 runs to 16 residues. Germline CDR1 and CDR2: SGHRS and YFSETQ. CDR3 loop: CASSRDTLSSYGEQFF. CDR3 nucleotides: TGCGCCAGCAGCCGGGACACCCTATCTTCCTACGGTGAGCAGTTCTTC.

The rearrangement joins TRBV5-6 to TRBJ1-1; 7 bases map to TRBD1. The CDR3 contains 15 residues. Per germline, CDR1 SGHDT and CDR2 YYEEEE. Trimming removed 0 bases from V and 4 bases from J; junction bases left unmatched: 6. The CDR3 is CASSLVRQGGTEAFF. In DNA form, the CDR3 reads TGTGCCAGCAGCTTGGTCCGACAGGGCGGCACTGAAGCTTTCTTT.